The 8 T cell receptor beta chains listed next were all sequenced from one sample in a study of blood T cell repertoires in COVID-19. Repertoires were generated with immunoSEQ multiplex PCR, while TCRdb's copy carries only in-frame clones and drops some. Here the sample spans around 100,000 clones, approximately 91% being singletons. The sample was peripheral blood. The origin of the receptors is a man aged 45-65 years with active COVID-19.

V is TRBV2 and J is TRBJ1-6; 8 bases align to TRBD1. With 4 bases clipped from V and 6 bases from J, the junction kept 5 bases outside the gene matches. The CDR3 sequence is 15 residues long. From germline, CDR1 is SNHLY and CDR2 FYNNEI. CDR3 region: CASSVGQAGNSPLHF. The CDR3 DNA reads TGTGCCAGCAGTGTGGGACAGGCGGGTAATTCACCCCTCCACTTT. Using reference TRBV2 and TRBJ1-6 for the parts outside the CDR3, the full variable domain is EPEVTQTPSHQVTQMGQEVILRCVPISNHLYFYWYRQILGQKVEFLVSFYNNEISEKSEIFDDQFSVERPDGSNFTLKIRSTKLEDSAMYFCASSVGQAGNSPLHFGNGTRLTVT.

This clone has a single count. The chain carries TRBV11-3 and TRBJ2-7, with 8 positions matching TRBD1. V shed 3 bases and J 2 bases; nucleotides not matched to a gene: 9. Germline V gene sequence: CDR1 SGHNT, CDR2 YENEEA. This CDR3 is 16 amino acids long. The CDR3 nucleotides read TGTGCCAGCAGCTTTCCAGGGGGCTTCACGACCTACGAGCAGTACTTC. The encoded protein is CASSFPGGFTTYEQYF.

This clone appeared a single time. The V gene is TRBV25-1, the J gene TRBJ1-2; no definite D call. Germline V gene data show CDR1 as MGHDK and CDR2 as SYGVNS. The CDR3 consists of 13 residues. With 2 bases removed from V and 3 bases from J, the gap between germline ends came to 7 bases. CDR3 amino acids: CASSEKSYYGYTF. The CDR3 DNA is TGTGCCAGCAGTGAAAAGAGTTACTATGGCTACACCTTC.

This clone was picked up a small number of times. The rearrangement links TRBV18 to TRBJ2-1; D perhaps matches TRBD1 (6 bases). Trimming took off 4 bases at V and 5 bases at J, with 15 bases between the two ends. The CDR3 runs to 15 residues. Per the germline V gene, CDR1 is KGHSH and CDR2 is LQKENI. In nucleotides, the CDR3 is TGTGCCAGCTCACAACAACCGGGACAAAACAATGAGCAGTTCTTC. It is translated as CASSQQPGQNNEQFF.

In this sample, this clone turned up once. V gene TRBV6-5 combines with J gene TRBJ2-3; 12 bases match TRBD2. V was pared by 5 bases and J by 6 bases, with 0 bases of the junction left unmatched. Germline loops: CDR1 MNHEY, CDR2 SVGAGI. This CDR3 has 13 amino acids. The CDR3 loop reads CASSLAGGDTQYF. CDR3 DNA: TGTGCCAGCAGTCTAGCGGGGGGGGATACGCAGTATTTT.

The chain joins TRBV20-1 to TRBJ1-1; D is undetermined. CDR3 length: 11 residues. The germline V and J ends were trimmed by 7 bases and 1 base, with 7 bases remaining between them. Germline CDR1 reads DFQATT; CDR2 reads SNEGSKA (reference sequence). The CDR3 sequence: CSVQKNTEAFF. The CDR3 coding sequence is TGCAGTGTGCAGAAGAACACTGAAGCTTTCTTT.

This chain links TRBV10-3 with TRBJ2-7; 7 bases agree with TRBD2. CDR3 length: 15 amino acids. Losses at the gene ends were 5 bases for V and 0 bases for J; bases not matched to a gene: 7. Germline CDR1 reads ENHRY; CDR2 reads SYGVKD. CDR3 residues: CAISYSGASSYEQYF. For the CDR3, the DNA is TGTGCCATCAGTTACAGCGGGGCGAGCTCCTACGAGCAGTACTTC.

The V call is TRBV12-3 or TRBV12-4, the J call TRBJ2-7; a possible D gene is TRBD2 (5 bases). V lost 5 bases to trimming and J lost 1 base, with 9 bases between them. CDR3 length: 13 residues. The CDR3 region is CASSLTSSYEQYV. CDR3 DNA sequence: TGTGCCAGCAGTCTTACTAGTTCCTACGAGCAGTACGTC.